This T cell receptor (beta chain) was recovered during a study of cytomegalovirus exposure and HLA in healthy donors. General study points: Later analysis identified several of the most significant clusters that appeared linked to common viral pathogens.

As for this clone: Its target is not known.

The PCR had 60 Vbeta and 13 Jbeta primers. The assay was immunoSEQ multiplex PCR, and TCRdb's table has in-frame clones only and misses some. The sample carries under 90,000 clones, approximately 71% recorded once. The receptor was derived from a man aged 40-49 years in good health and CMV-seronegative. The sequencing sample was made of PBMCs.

This CDR3 is CASSISQGATGELFF. For the CDR3, the DNA is TGTGCCAGTAGTATATCACAGGGGGCCACCGGGGAGCTGTTTTTT. V and J are TRBV19 and TRBJ2-2; 9 bases match TRBD1. The CDR3 extends over 15 amino acids. Per the germline V gene, CDR1 is LNHDA and CDR2 is SQIVND (reference sequence). V was clipped by 2 bases and J by 4 bases; unmatched bases: 2.